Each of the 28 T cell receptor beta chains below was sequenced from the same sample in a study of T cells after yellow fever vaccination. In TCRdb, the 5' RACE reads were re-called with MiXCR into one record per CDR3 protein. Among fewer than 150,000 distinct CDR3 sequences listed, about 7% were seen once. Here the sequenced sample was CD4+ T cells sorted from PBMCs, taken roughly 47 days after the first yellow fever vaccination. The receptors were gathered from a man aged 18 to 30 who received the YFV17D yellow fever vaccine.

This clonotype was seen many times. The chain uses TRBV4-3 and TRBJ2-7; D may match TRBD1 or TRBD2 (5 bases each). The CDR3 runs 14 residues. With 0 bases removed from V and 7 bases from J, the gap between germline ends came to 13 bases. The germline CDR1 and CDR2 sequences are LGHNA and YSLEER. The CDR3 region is CASSQDRRAGEQYF. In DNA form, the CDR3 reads TGCGCCAGCAGCCAAGATCGCAGGGCGGGTGAGCAGTACTTC.

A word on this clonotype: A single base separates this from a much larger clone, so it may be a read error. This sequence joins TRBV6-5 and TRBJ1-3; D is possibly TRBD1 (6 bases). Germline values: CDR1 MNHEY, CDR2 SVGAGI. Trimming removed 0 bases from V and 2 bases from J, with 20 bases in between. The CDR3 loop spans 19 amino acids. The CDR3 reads CASSYSQGWRGRPGNTIYF. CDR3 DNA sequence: TGTGCCAGCAGTTACTCCCAGGGGTGGAGAGGGAGACCTGGAAACACCATATATTTT.

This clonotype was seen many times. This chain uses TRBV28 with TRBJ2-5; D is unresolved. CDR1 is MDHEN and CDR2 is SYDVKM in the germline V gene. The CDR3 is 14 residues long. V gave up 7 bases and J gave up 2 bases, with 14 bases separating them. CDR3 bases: TGTGCCAGCACCGTTGCGGACGGACAAGAGACCCAGTACTTC. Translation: CASTVADGQETQYF. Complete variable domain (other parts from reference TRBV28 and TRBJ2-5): DVKVTQSSRYLVKRTGEKVFLECVQDMDHENMFWYRQDPGLGLRLIYFSYDVKMKEKGDIPEGYSVSREKKERFSLILESASTNQTSMYLCASTVADGQETQYFGPGTRLLVL.

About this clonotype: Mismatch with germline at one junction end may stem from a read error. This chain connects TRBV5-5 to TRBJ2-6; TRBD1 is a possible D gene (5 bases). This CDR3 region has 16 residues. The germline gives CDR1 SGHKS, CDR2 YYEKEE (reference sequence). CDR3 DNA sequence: TGTGCCATCAGCTCCCGGCTCCACTCTGGGGCAAACGTCCTGACTTTC. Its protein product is CAISSRLHSGANVLTF.

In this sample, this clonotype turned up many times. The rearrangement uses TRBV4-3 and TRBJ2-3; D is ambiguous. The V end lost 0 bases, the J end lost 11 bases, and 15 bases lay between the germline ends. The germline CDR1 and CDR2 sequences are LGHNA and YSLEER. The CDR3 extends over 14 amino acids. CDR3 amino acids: CASSQDRRTPQQYF. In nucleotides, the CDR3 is TGCGCCAGCAGCCAAGATCGAAGGACCCCACAGCAGTATTTT.

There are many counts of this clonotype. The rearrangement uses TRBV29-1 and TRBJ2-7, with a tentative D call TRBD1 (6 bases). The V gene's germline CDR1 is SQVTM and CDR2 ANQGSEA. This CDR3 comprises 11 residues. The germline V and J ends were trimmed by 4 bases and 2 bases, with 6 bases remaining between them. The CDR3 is CSVGDTYEQYV. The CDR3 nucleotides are TGCAGCGTTGGGGACACCTACGAGCAGTACGTC.

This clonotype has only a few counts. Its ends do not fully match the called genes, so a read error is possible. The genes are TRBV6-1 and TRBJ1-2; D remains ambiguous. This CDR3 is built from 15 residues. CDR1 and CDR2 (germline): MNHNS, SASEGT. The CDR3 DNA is TGCGCCAGCAGTAGAGAGGGAGACCCTACCTATGGCTACACCTTC. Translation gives CASSREGDPTYGYTF.

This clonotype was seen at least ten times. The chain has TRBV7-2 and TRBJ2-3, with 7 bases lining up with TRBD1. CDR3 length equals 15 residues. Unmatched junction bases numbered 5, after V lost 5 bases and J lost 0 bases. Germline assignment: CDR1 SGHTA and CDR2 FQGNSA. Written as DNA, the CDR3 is TGTGCCAGCAGCCCAGGGGGTTCTAGCACAGATACGCAGTATTTT. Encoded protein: CASSPGGSSTDTQYF.

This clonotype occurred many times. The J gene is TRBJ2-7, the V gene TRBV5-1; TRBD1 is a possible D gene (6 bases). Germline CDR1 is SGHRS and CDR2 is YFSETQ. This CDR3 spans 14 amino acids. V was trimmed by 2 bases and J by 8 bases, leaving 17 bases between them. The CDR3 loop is CASSLQGESFQQYF. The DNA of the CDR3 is TGCGCCAGCAGCTTACAGGGCGAATCATTCCAGCAGTACTTC.

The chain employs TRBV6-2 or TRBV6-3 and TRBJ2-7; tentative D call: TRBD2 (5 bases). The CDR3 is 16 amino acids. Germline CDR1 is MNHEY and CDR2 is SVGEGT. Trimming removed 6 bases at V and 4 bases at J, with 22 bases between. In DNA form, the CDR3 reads TGTGCCAGCAGCCTCCCAGATGGGAGAGTCGGGTACGAGCAGTACTTC. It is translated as CASSLPDGRVGYEQYF.

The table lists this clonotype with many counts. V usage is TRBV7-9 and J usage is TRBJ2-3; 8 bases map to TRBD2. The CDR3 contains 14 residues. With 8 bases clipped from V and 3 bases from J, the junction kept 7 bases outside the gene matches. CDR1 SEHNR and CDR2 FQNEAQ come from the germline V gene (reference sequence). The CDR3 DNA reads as TGTGCCAGCTCTGACGGGGGGGTTACAGATACGCAGTATTTT. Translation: CASSDGGVTDTQYF.

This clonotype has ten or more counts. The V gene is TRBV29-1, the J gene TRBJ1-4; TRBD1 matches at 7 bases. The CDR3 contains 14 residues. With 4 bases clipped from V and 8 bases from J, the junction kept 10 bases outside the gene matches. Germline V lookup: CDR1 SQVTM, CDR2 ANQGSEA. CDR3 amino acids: CSVAPQGREEKLFF. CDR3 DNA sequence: TGCAGCGTTGCGCCACAGGGGAGAGAAGAAAAACTGTTTTTT.

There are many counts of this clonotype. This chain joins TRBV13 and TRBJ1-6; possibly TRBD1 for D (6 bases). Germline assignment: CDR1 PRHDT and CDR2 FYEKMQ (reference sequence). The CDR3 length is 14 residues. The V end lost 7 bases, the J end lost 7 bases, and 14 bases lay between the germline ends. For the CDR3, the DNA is TGTGCCAGCACCCTTGGTAGGGGGAATTCACCCCTCCACTTT. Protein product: CASTLGRGNSPLHF. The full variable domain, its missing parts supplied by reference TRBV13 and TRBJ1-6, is AAGVIQSPRHLIKEKRETATLKCYPIPRHDTVYWYQQGPGQDPQFLISFYEKMQSDKGSIPDRFSAQQFSDYHSELNMSSLELGDSALYFCASTLGRGNSPLHFGNGTRLTVT.

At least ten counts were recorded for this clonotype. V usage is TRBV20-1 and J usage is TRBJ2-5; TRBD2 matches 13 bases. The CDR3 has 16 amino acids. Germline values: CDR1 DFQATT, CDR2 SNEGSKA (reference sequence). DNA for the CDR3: TGCAGCGCCCCGGGGGGACTAGCGGGGTTCAGGGAGACCCAGTACTTC. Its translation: CSAPGGLAGFRETQYF.

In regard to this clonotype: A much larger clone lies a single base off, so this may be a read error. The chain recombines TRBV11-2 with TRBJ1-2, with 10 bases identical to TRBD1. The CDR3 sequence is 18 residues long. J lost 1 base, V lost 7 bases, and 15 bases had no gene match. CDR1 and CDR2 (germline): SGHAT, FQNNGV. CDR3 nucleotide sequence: TGTGCCAGCACGCCAAGGGGACAGGGGCCCTTTGGTAACTATGGCTACACCTTC. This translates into CASTPRGQGPFGNYGYTF. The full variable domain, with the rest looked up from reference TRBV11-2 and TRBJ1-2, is EAGVAQSPRYKIIEKRQSVAFWCNPISGHATLYWYQQILGQGPKLLIQFQNNGVVDDSQLPKDRFSAERLKGVDSTLKIQPAKLEDSAVYLCASTPRGQGPFGNYGYTFGSGTRLTVV.

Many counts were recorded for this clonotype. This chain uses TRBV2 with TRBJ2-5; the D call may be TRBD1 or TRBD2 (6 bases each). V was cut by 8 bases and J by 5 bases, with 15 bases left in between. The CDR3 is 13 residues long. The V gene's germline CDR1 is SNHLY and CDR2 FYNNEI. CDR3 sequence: CASERGAQETQYF. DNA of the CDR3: TGTGCCAGCGAGAGGGGGGCCCAGGAGACCCAGTACTTC.

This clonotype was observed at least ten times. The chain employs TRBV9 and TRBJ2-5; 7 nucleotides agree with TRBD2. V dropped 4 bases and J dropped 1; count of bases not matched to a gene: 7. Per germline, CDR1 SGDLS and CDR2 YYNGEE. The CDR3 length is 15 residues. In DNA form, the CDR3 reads TGTGCCAGCAGCCCCCGGGGGGACCTCCAAGAGACCCAGTACTTC. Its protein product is CASSPRGDLQETQYF.

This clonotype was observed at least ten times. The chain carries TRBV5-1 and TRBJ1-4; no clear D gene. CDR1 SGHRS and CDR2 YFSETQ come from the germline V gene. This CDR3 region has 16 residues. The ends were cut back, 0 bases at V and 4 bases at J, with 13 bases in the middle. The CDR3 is CASSLAVGRLNEKLFF. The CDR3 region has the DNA TGCGCCAGCAGCTTGGCCGTGGGAAGACTTAATGAAAAACTGTTTTTT.

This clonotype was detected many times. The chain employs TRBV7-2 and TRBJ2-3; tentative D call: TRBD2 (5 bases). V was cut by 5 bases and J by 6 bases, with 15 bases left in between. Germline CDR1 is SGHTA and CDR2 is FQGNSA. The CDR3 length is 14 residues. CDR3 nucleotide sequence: TGTGCCAGCAGCCCGGGGAGTGTAGGGGATACGCAGTATTTT. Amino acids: CASSPGSVGDTQYF.

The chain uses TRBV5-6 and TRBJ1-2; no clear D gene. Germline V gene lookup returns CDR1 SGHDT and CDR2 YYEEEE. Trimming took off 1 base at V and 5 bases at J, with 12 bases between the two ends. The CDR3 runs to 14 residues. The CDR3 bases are TGTGCCAGCAGCTTGTCGGCCAGAACATATGGCTACACCTTC. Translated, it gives CASSLSARTYGYTF.

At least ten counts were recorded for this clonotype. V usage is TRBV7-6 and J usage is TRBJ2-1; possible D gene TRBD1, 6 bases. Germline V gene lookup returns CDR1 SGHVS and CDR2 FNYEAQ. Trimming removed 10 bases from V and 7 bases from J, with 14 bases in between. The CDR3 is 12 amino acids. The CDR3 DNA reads TGTGCCACCTCGGACAGATATAATGAGCAGTTCTTC. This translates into CATSDRYNEQFF.

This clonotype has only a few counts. The CDR3 DNA sequence: TGTGCCAGTAAGGGACCGGGACAGGGCCCATCCTACGAGCAGTACTTC. This translates into CASKGPGQGPSYEQYF. The rearrangement uses TRBV19 and TRBJ2-7, with TRBD1 matching 9 bases. The CDR3 has 16 amino acids. The V and J ends lost 7 bases and 1 base, in that order; junction bases with no gene match: 11. Germline lookup yields CDR1 LNHDA and CDR2 SQIVND (reference sequence).

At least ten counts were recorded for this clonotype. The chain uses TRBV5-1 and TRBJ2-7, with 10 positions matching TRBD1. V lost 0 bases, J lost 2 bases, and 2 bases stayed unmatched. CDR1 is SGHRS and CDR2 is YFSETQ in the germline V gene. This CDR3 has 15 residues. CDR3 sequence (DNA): TGCGCCAGCAGCTTGGTAGGACAGGGGGCCTACGAGCAGTACTTC. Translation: CASSLVGQGAYEQYF.

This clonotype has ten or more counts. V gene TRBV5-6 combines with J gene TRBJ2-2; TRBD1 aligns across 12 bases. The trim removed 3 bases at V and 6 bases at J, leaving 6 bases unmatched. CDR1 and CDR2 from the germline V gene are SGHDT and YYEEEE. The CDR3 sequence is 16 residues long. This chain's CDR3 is CASSWGQGALAGELFF. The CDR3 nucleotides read TGTGCCAGCAGCTGGGGACAGGGGGCTTTGGCCGGGGAGCTGTTTTTT.

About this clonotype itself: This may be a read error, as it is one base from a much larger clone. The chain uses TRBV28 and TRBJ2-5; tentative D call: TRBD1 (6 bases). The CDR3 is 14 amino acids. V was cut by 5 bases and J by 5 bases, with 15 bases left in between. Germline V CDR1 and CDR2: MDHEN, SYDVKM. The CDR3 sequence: CASSNQGSHETQYF. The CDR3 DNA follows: TGTGCCAGCAGTAACCAGGGGTCCCATGAGACCCAGTACTTC. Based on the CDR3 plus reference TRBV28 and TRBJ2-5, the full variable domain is DVKVTQSSRYLVKRTGEKVFLECVQDMDHENMFWYRQDPGLGLRLIYFSYDVKMKEKGDIPEGYSVSREKKERFSLILESASTNQTSMYLCASSNQGSHETQYFGPGTRLLVL.

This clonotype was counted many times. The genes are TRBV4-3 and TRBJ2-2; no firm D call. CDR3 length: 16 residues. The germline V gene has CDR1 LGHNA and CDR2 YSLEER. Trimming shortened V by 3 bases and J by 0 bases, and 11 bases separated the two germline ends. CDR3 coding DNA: TGCGCCAGCAGCCAGGATGACGGCCCGAACACCGGGGAGCTGTTTTTT. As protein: CASSQDDGPNTGELFF.

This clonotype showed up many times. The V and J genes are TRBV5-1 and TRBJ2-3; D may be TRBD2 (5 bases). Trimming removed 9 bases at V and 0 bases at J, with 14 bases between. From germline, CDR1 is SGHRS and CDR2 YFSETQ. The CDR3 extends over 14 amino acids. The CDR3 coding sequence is TGCGCCACGCGGGCGACTCTAAGCACAGATACGCAGTATTTT. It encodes CATRATLSTDTQYF.

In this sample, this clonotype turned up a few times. CDR3 protein: CASSQALSGPYEQYV. The CDR3 nucleotides read TGTGCCAGCAGCCAAGCCCTTTCAGGGCCCTACGAGCAGTACGTC. The gene calls are TRBV7-9 and TRBJ2-7; D is possibly TRBD1 (5 bases). Germline CDR1 and CDR2: SEHNR and FQNEAQ (reference sequence). V gave up 5 bases and J gave up 2 bases, with 16 bases separating them. CDR3 size: 15 residues.